These 20 T cell receptor beta chains were all obtained from the same sample, sequenced in a study of blood T cell repertoires in COVID-19. Here immunoSEQ multiplex PCR was the method, and the copy in TCRdb shows in-frame clones only, minus some. The repertoire holds about 170,000 clones, with roughly 79% as singletons. Sample: peripheral blood. The source is a woman of 80 years or more with acute or convalescent COVID-19.

This clone was seen a few times. The rearrangement joins TRBV20-1 to TRBJ1-2, with D perhaps TRBD1 (5 bases). Germline V gives CDR1 DFQATT, CDR2 SNEGSKA (reference sequence). Deletions cut 3 bases from V and 4 bases from J, with 9 bases between. The CDR3 is made up of 12 amino acids. This chain's CDR3 is CSASWGGYGYTF. In DNA form, the CDR3 reads TGCAGTGCTAGTTGGGGGGGCTATGGCTACACCTTC.

The genes are TRBV5-6 and TRBJ1-2; no clear D. The germline V gene has CDR1 SGHDT and CDR2 YYEEEE. This CDR3 has 15 amino acids. V dropped 1 base and J dropped 4 bases, with 14 bases sitting between them. The CDR3, as DNA: TGTGCCAGCAGCTTGAGGCAATCGGGGATCTATGGCTACACCTTC. Translating gives CASSLRQSGIYGYTF.

The rearrangement uses TRBV19 and TRBJ2-6; D remains unclear. Trimming stripped 6 bases from V and 0 bases from J, with 6 bases between. CDR1 is LNHDA, CDR2 SQIVND, per germline (reference sequence). CDR3 size: 14 residues. In DNA form, the CDR3 reads TGTGCCAGTAGACAGAGCTCTGGGGCCAACGTCCTGACTTTC. It yields the protein CASRQSSGANVLTF.

This clone was found a few times. The V and J genes are TRBV6-5 and TRBJ1-2; possibly TRBD1 for D (6 bases). Trimming took off 5 bases at V and 4 bases at J, with 17 bases between the two ends. Germline V gene lookup returns CDR1 MNHEY and CDR2 SVGAGI. CDR3 size: 15 residues. The CDR3, as DNA: TGTGCCAGCAGTCCAGCCTCGACAGGTCTCTATGGCTACACCTTC. It codes for CASSPASTGLYGYTF.

This chain links TRBV6-5 with TRBJ1-2; D is perhaps TRBD1 (6 bases). V was clipped by 2 bases and J by 2 bases, with 12 bases between them. This CDR3 is built from 15 residues. From germline, CDR1 is MNHEY and CDR2 SVGAGI. The CDR3, as DNA: TGTGCCAGCAGTTACGACATCGGACAGAACTATGGCTACACCTTC. This sequence encodes CASSYDIGQNYGYTF.

This chain connects TRBV5-1 to TRBJ1-1; D is possibly TRBD1 (6 bases). Germline assignment: CDR1 SGHRS and CDR2 YFSETQ. There are 12 residues in the CDR3. The ends were cut back, 6 bases at V and 9 bases at J, with 15 bases in the middle. Here the CDR3 reads CASTEPTGKAFF. The DNA of the CDR3 is TGCGCCAGCACCGAGCCTACAGGGAAAGCTTTCTTT. Full variable domain (missing parts from reference TRBV5-1 and TRBJ1-1): KAGVTQTPRYLIKTRGQQVTLSCSPISGHRSVSWYQQTPGQGLQFLFEYFSETQRNKGNFPGRFSGRQFSNSRSEMNVSTLELGDSALYLCASTEPTGKAFFGQGTRLTVV.

The rearrangement uses TRBV2 and TRBJ2-7; 10 nucleotides agree with TRBD2. The V gene's germline CDR1 is SNHLY and CDR2 FYNNEI. With 3 bases clipped from V and 6 bases from J, the junction kept 5 bases outside the gene matches. The CDR3 spans 14 residues. CDR3 in DNA: TGTGCCAGCAGTGATGCTAGCGGGAGCCCCGAGCAGTACTTC. Translated, it gives CASSDASGSPEQYF.

The rearrangement uses TRBV11-2 and TRBJ2-3; D is ambiguous. Trimming left V 5 bases short and J 3 bases short, with 12 bases between. This CDR3 region has 14 residues. CDR1 SGHAT and CDR2 FQNNGV come from the germline V gene. CDR3 nucleotide sequence: TGTGCCAGCAGCCTTAATATCCAGACAGATACGCAGTATTTT. Residues: CASSLNIQTDTQYF.

This clone was recorded a few times. V and J are TRBV10-3 and TRBJ2-3; D possibly corresponds to TRBD2 (6 bases). This CDR3 region has 10 residues. Trimming left V 11 bases short and J 4 bases short, with 7 bases between. Germline V gene lookup returns CDR1 ENHRY and CDR2 SYGVKD. CDR3: CAAGSDTQYF. The CDR3, as DNA: TGTGCCGCGGGGTCAGATACGCAGTATTTT.

This chain connects TRBV7-7 to TRBJ2-5; TRBD2 agrees at 13 bases. The germline gives CDR1 SSHAT, CDR2 FNYEAQ (reference sequence). V lost 5 bases and J lost 2; bases outside the gene matches: 8. This CDR3 is built from 17 residues. The CDR3 nucleotides are TGTGCCAGCAGCCCCGGACTAGCGGGAGTAGGGCAAGAGACCCAGTACTTC. Translated, it gives CASSPGLAGVGQETQYF.

The J gene is TRBJ1-1, the V gene TRBV10-3; D gene ambiguous. Germline V gene data show CDR1 as ENHRY and CDR2 as SYGVKD. Trimming cost V 6 bases and J 2 bases, with 16 bases left between them. The CDR3 contains 15 residues. CDR3 amino acids: CAISQEMALNTEAFF. CDR3 bases: TGTGCCATCAGCCAAGAAATGGCTCTTAACACTGAAGCTTTCTTT.

The chain is built from TRBV9 and TRBJ1-2; TRBD1 aligns across 7 bases. V lost 3 bases and J lost 7; bases outside the gene matches: 3. Germline CDR1 and CDR2: SGDLS and YYNGEE. The CDR3 is made up of 12 amino acids. This chain's CDR3 is CASSATGVGYTF. Written as DNA, the CDR3 is TGTGCCAGCAGCGCTACAGGGGTTGGCTACACCTTC. The complete variable domain, with remaining parts taken from reference TRBV9 and TRBJ1-2, reads DSGVTQTPKHLITATGQRVTLRCSPRSGDLSVYWYQQSLDQGLQFLIQYYNGEERAKGNILERFSAQQFPDLHSELNLSSLELGDSALYFCASSATGVGYTFGSGTRLTVV.

The V gene is TRBV24-1, the J gene TRBJ2-1; TRBD1 matches 8 bases. CDR3 length: 15 residues. Losses at the gene ends were 4 bases for V and 8 bases for J; bases not matched to a gene: 9. Germline CDR1 reads KGHDR; CDR2 reads SFDVKD. The CDR3 sequence: CATSEGQGARHEQFF. CDR3 nucleotides: TGTGCCACCAGTGAGGGTCAGGGGGCCCGCCATGAGCAGTTCTTC.

The V gene is TRBV10-3, the J gene TRBJ1-1, with no clear D. V was trimmed by 4 bases and J by 3 bases, leaving 12 bases between them. This CDR3 comprises 14 residues. The germline V gene has CDR1 ENHRY and CDR2 SYGVKD. As DNA, the CDR3 is TGTGCCATCAGTGCATACCCCTCGGACACTGAAGCTTTCTTT. Amino acid sequence: CAISAYPSDTEAFF.

Comment on this clone: The junction and the germline gene differ at one end; a read error may be behind it. The chain couples TRBV18 to TRBJ2-3, with 8 positions matching TRBD2. This CDR3 comprises 15 residues. Per the germline V gene, CDR1 is KGHSH and CDR2 is LQKENI. The CDR3 loop is CASSPIAGFTDTQYF. Here the CDR3 DNA reads TGTGCCAGTTCACCAATAGCGGGGTTCACAGATACGCAGTATTTT.

This chain links TRBV27 with TRBJ2-7; possible D gene TRBD2, 5 bases. The CDR3 extends over 11 amino acids. V shed 9 bases and J shed 4 bases, with 10 bases lying between them. Germline lookup yields CDR1 MNHEY and CDR2 SMNVEV (reference sequence). CDR3 bases: TGTGCCAGTGGGAGTGGGTACGAGCAGTACTTC. Translation: CASGSGYEQYF.

The chain carries TRBV10-2 and TRBJ1-4; perhaps TRBD1 as D (5 bases). Germline values: CDR1 WSHSY, CDR2 SAAADI. Trimming took off 3 bases at V and 7 bases at J, with 15 bases between the two ends. This CDR3 is 15 amino acids long. The CDR3 DNA reads as TGCGCCAGCAGTGACACAGGAGACGGGAGTGAAAAACTGTTTTTT. Protein: CASSDTGDGSEKLFF.

The V and J genes are TRBV29-1 and TRBJ2-1; D might be TRBD2 (6 bases). V lost 6 bases, J lost 10 bases, and 19 bases lay in between. The CDR3 contains 13 residues. The germline V gene encodes CDR1 SQVTM and CDR2 ANQGSEA. CDR3 DNA sequence: TGCAGCGTCGACGGACTAAGGGTAGGGGAGCAGTTCTTC. This gives the protein CSVDGLRVGEQFF.

The V and J genes are TRBV19 and TRBJ1-3, with TRBD1 matching 8 bases. The ends lost 3 bases at V and 4 bases at J; junction bases unmatched: 11. From germline, CDR1 is LNHDA and CDR2 SQIVND (reference sequence). The CDR3 spans 17 residues. The CDR3 region is CASSMVRTGREGNTIYF. The DNA of the CDR3 is TGTGCCAGTAGTATGGTACGGACAGGGCGTGAGGGAAACACCATATATTTT. Using reference TRBV19 and TRBJ1-3 for the parts outside the CDR3, the full variable domain is DGGITQSPKYLFRKEGQNVTLSCEQNLNHDAMYWYRQDPGQGLRLIYYSQIVNDFQKGDIAEGYSVSREKKESFPLTVTSAQKNPTAFYLCASSMVRTGREGNTIYFGEGSWLTVV.

The rearrangement joins TRBV30 to TRBJ1-6, with 10 bases lining up with TRBD1. The V segment lost 3 bases and the J segment 7 bases; nucleotides outside the gene matches: 0. This CDR3 spans 13 amino acids. Germline CDR1 is GTSNPN and CDR2 is SVGIG (reference sequence). Here the CDR3 DNA reads TGTGCCTGGAGGGGACAGGGGAATTCACCCCTCCACTTT. Encoded protein: CAWRGQGNSPLHF.